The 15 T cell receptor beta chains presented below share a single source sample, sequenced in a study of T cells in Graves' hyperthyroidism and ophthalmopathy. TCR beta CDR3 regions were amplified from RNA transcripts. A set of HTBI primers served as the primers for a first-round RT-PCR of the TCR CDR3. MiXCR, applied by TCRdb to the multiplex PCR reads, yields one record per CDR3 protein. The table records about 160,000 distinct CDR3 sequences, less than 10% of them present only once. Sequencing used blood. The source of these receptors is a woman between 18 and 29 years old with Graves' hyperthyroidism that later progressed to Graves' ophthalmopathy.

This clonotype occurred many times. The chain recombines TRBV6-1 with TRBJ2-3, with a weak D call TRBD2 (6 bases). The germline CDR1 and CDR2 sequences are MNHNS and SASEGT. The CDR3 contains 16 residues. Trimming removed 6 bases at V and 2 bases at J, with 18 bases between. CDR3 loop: CASSRPLAAHTDTQYF. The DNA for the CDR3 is TGTGCCAGCAGCCGTCCCTTAGCGGCCCACACAGATACGCAGTATTTT.

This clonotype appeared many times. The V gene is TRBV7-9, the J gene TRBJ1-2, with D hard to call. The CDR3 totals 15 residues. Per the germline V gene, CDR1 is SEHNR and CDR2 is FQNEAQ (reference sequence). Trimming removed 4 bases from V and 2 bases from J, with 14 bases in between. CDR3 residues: CASSSEIAENYGYTF. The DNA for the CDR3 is TGTGCCAGCAGCTCCGAGATAGCGGAGAACTATGGCTACACCTTC.

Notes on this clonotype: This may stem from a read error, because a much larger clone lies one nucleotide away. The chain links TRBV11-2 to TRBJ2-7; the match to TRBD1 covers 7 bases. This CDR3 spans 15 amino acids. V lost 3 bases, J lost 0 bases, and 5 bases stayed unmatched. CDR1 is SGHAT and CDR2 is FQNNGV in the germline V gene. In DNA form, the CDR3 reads TGTGCCAGCAGCTTCGGAGAGGGGGCCTCCTACGAGCAGTACTTC. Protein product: CASSFGEGASYEQYF.

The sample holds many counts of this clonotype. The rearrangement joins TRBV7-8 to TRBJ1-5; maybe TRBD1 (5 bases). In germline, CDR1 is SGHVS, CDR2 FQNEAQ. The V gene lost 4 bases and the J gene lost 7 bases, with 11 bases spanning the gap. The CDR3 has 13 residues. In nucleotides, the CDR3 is TGTGCCAGCAGCTCGGGGCTTATGCAGCCCCAGCATTTT. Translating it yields CASSSGLMQPQHF.

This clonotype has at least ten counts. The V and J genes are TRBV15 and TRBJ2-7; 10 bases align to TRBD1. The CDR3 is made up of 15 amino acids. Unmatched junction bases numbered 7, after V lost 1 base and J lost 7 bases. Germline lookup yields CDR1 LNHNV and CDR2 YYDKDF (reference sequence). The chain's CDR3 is CATSRVGTGVREQYF. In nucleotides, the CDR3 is TGTGCCACCAGCAGAGTAGGGACAGGGGTGCGAGAGCAGTACTTC. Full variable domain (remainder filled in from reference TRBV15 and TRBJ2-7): DAMVIQNPRYQVTQFGKPVTLSCSQTLNHNVMYWYQQKSSQAPKLLFHYYDKDFNNEADTPDNFQSRRPNTSFCFLDIRSPGLGDTAMYLCATSRVGTGVREQYFGPGTRLTVT.

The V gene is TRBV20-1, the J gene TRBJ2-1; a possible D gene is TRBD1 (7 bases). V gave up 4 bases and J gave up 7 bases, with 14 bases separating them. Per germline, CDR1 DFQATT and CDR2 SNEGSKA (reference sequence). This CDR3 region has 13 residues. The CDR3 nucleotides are TGCAGTGCTACTAGACAGGGAGGAAATGAGCAGTTCTTC. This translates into CSATRQGGNEQFF.

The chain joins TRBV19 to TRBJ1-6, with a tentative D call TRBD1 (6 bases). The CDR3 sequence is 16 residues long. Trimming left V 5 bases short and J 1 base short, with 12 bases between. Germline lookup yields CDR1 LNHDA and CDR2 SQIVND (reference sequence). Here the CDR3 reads CASSFRGPSYNSPLHF. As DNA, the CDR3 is TGTGCCAGTAGTTTTCGGGGGCCTTCCTATAATTCACCCCTCCACTTT.

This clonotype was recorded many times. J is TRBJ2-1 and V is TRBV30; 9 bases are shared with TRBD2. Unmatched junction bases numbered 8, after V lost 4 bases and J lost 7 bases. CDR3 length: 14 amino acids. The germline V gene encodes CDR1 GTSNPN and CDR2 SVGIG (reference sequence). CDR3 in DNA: TGTGCCTGGACGGAACCGGGACTAGCAAATGAGCAGTTCTTC. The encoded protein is CAWTEPGLANEQFF.

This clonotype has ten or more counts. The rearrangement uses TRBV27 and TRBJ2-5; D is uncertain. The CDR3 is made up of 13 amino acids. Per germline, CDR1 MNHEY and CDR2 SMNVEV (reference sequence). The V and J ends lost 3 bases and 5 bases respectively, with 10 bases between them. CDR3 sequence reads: CASSFFPTETQYF. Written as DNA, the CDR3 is TGTGCCAGCAGTTTTTTCCCCACGGAGACCCAGTACTTC.

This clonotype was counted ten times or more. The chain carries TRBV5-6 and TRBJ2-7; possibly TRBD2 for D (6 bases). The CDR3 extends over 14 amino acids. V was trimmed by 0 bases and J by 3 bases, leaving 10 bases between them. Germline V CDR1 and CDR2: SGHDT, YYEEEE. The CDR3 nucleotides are TGTGCCAGCAGCTTGGACGGGGGACGCTACGAGCAGTACTTC. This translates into CASSLDGGRYEQYF.

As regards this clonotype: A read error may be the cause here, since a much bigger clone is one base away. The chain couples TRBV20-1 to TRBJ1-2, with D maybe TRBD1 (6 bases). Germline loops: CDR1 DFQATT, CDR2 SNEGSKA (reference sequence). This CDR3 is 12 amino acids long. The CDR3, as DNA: TGCAGTGCTAGTCCGGGGGCGGGTGGCCACACCTTC. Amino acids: CSASPGAGGHTF.

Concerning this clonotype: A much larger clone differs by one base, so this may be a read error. CDR3 nucleotides: TGCAATGCCAACATGGGACAGGGGGAGAACTATGGCTACACCTTC. It codes for CNANMGQGENYGYTF. The chain is built from TRBV20-1 and TRBJ1-2; 11 bases agree with TRBD1. CDR1 and CDR2 (germline): DFQATT, SNEGSKA (reference sequence). The CDR3 runs 15 residues.

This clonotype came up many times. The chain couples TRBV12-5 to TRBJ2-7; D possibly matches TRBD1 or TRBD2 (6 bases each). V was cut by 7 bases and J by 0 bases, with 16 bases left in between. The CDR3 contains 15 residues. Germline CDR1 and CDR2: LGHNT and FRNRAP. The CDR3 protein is CASAPGPGASYEQYF. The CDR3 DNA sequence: TGTGCTAGTGCCCCCGGGCCGGGGGCCTCCTACGAGCAGTACTTC. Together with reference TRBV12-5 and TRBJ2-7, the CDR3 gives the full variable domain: DARVTQTPRHKVTEMGQEVTMRCQPILGHNTVFWYRQTMMQGLELLAYFRNRAPLDDSGMPKDRFSAEMPDATLATLKIQPSEPRDSAVYFCASAPGPGASYEQYFGPGTRLTVT.

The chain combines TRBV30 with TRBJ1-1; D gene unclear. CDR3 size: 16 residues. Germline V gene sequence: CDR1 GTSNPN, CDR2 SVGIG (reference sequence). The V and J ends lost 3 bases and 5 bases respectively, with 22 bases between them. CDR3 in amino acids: CAWRTTKRPVGTEAFF. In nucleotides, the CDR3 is TGTGCCTGGAGGACCACGAAGCGACCGGTTGGAACTGAAGCTTTCTTT.

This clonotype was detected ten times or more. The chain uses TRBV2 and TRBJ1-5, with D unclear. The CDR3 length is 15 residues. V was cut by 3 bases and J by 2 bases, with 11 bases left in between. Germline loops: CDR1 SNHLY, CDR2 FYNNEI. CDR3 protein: CASSDNMVGNQPQHF. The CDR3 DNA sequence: TGTGCCAGCAGTGACAACATGGTGGGCAATCAGCCCCAGCATTTT.